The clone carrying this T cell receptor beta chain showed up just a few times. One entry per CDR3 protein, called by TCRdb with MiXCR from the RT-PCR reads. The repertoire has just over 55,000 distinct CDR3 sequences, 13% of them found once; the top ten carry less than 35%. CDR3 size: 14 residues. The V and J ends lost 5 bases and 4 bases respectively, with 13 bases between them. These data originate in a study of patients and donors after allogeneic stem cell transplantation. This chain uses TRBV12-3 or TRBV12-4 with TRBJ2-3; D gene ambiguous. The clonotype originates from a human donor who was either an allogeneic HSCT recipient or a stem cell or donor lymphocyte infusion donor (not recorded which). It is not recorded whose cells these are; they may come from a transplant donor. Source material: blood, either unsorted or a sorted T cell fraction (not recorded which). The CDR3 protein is CASSPAWSADTQYF. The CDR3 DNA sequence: TGTGCCAGCAGTCCGGCATGGAGCGCAGATACGCAGTATTTT.